This TCR beta chain was observed in a study of cytomegalovirus exposure and HLA in healthy donors. Overall study findings and caveats: As a later analysis revealed, most CMV-associated TCR beta chains appeared HLA-restricted. Both high specificity and high sensitivity reportedly marked the classifier's diagnosis of cytomegalovirus status. A prior analysis recorded that most TCR beta V segments were productive about 87% or about 30% of the time.

The CDR3 extends over 13 amino acids. V was trimmed by 5 bases and J by 8 bases, leaving 16 bases between them. CDR1 is GTSNPN, CDR2 SVGIG, per germline (reference sequence). PCR used 60 Vbeta primers and 13 Jbeta primers. Method: immunoSEQ multiplex PCR; TCRdb's copy keeps in-frame clones and lacks some. The repertoire holds around 91,000 clones, over 75% seen once, with approximately 4.8% in the top ten. Concerning this clone itself: Its antigen is unidentified.

Sequenced material: PBMCs. The receptor comes from a male donor in good health and CMV-seropositive. The chain uses TRBV30 and TRBJ1-5; D possibly corresponds to TRBD1 (6 bases). The CDR3 DNA is TGTGCCTGGGGGGACCGCCACAGGGAGCCCCAGCATTTT. This gives the protein CAWGDRHREPQHF.